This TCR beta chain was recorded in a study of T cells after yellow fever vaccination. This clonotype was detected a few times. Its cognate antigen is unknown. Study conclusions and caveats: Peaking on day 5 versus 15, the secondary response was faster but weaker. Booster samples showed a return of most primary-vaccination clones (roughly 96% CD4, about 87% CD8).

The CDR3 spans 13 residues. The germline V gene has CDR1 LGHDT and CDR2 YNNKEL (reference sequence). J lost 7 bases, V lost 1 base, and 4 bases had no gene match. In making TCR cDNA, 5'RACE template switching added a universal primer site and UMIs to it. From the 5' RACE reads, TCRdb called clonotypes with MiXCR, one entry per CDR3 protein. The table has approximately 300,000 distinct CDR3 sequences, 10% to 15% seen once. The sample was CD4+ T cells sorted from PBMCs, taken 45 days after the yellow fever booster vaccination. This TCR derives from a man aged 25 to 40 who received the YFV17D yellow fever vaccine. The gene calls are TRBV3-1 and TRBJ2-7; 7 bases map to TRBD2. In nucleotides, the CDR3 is TGTGCCAGCAGCCAAGGGGCGGGAGATGAGCAGTACTTC. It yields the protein CASSQGAGDEQYF.